This record concerns one T cell receptor (beta chain) sequence. The antigen is not known. The germline CDR1 and CDR2 sequences are MGHDK and SYGVNS. This CDR3 contains 14 residues. Trimming cost V 0 bases and J 10 bases, with 10 bases left between them. This sample was included in a study of beta chain features in type 1 diabetes. Whole-study findings and limits: Shortening of TCRB CDR3s, moderate but significant, appeared in all four CD4+ subsets of Type 1 diabetes patients.

Expressed TCRB transcripts were sequenced after all isolated RNA was converted to cDNA. Generated by immunoSEQ multiplex PCR, the TCRdb table keeps only in-frame clones and is missing some. Of about 160,000 clones in the sample, roughly 59% were seen once. The sequenced material came from naive CD4+ T cells from blood. This receptor was taken from a man under 40 with type 1 diabetes. The chain carries TRBV25-1 and TRBJ1-6; weak D call: TRBD1 (5 bases). The CDR3 sequence: CASSEYPGGSPLHF. The CDR3 DNA is TGTGCCAGCAGTGAATACCCGGGGGGATCACCCCTCCACTTT.